The 26 T cell receptor beta chains below all came from one sample that was sequenced in a study of blood T cell repertoires in COVID-19. Assay used: immunoSEQ multiplex PCR; TCRdb lists only in-frame clones, some missing. The sample has about 300,000 clones; approximately 86% are singletons. Sequencing used peripheral blood. All receptors derive from a man between 70 and 80 years old with acute or convalescent COVID-19.

The V and J genes are TRBV19 and TRBJ2-7; 9 nucleotides agree with TRBD1. Germline assignment: CDR1 LNHDA and CDR2 SQIVND (reference sequence). Trimming removed 5 bases from V and 5 bases from J; junction bases left unmatched: 10. The CDR3 sequence is 15 residues long. The chain's CDR3 is CASSVTGTGTHEQYF. The CDR3 region has the DNA TGTGCCAGTAGTGTAACCGGGACAGGGACCCACGAGCAGTACTTC.

This clone showed up just a few times. The V call is TRBV7-2, the J call TRBJ1-5; 7 bases align to TRBD1. This CDR3 region has 15 residues. Germline V CDR1 and CDR2: SGHTA, FQGNSA. Trimming at V came to 2 bases and at J to 1 base, leaving 2 bases not matched to a gene. CDR3 nucleotides: TGTGCCAGCAGCTTAATAGGGGGCAGCAATCAGCCCCAGCATTTT. This translates into CASSLIGGSNQPQHF.

As concerns this clone: This sample includes further DNA sequences coding for the same CDR3. The chain uses TRBV12-3 or TRBV12-4 and TRBJ2-5; a weak D match, TRBD1 (5 bases). The CDR3 runs 13 residues. Trimming removed 3 bases from V and 2 bases from J, with 7 bases in between. The CDR3: CASSFTGQETQYF. The CDR3 nucleotides are TGTGCCAGCAGTTTTACAGGTCAAGAGACCCAGTACTTC.

The J gene is TRBJ2-3, the V gene TRBV9, with 9 nucleotides matching TRBD2. With 0 bases clipped from V and 2 bases from J, the junction kept 13 bases outside the gene matches. CDR1 is SGDLS, CDR2 YYNGEE, per germline. CDR3 size: 19 residues. CDR3: CASSVALAGTWGLTDTQYF. CDR3 nucleotide sequence: TGTGCCAGCAGCGTAGCCCTAGCGGGGACTTGGGGGCTCACAGATACGCAGTATTTT.

The table lists this clone with a count of one. The gene calls are TRBV21-1 and TRBJ1-5. TRBV21-1 is a pseudogene segment. The CDR3 consists of 16 residues. The CDR3 protein is CASSAEGRGRVQPQHF. The CDR3 nucleotides are TGTGCCAGCAGTGCCGAGGGTCGGGGAAGAGTACAGCCCCAGCATTTT.

The V and J genes are TRBV28 and TRBJ2-4; 7 positions agree with TRBD2. The germline CDR1 and CDR2 sequences are MDHEN and SYDVKM. Losses at the gene ends were 7 bases for V and 1 base for J; bases not matched to a gene: 4. The CDR3 runs to 14 residues. In DNA form, the CDR3 reads TGTGCCAGCATCTCGGGAGGCGCCAAAAACATTCAGTACTTC. Protein: CASISGGAKNIQYF.

This clone was counted ten times or more. This chain links TRBV7-2 with TRBJ2-1; TRBD2 might be the D (6 bases). V lost 0 bases and J lost 8, with 11 bases in between. Per the germline V gene, CDR1 is SGHTA and CDR2 is FQGNSA. The CDR3 contains 14 residues. The DNA for the CDR3 is TGTGCCAGCAGCTTAGCGCGGAGGGAACATGAGCAGTTCTTC. Residues: CASSLARREHEQFF.

The chain joins TRBV19 to TRBJ1-3, with a tentative D call TRBD1 (6 bases). Germline values: CDR1 LNHDA, CDR2 SQIVND (reference sequence). The CDR3 extends over 17 amino acids. V was cut by 3 bases and J by 4 bases, with 19 bases left in between. Here the CDR3 reads CASSILTGALHGNTIYF. CDR3 coding DNA: TGTGCCAGTAGTATTCTGACAGGCGCTCTCCACGGAAACACCATATATTTT.

This clone has more than one count but fewer than ten. The rearrangement uses TRBV7-2 and TRBJ1-1, with 8 bases that match TRBD1. V gave up 3 bases and J gave up 2 bases; unmatched junction bases: 5. The V gene's germline CDR1 is SGHTA and CDR2 FQGNSA. The CDR3 runs to 15 residues. CDR3 nucleotides: TGTGCCAGCAGCTTCCGGGACAGGAGAAACACTGAAGCTTTCTTT. Amino acid sequence: CASSFRDRRNTEAFF.

J is TRBJ1-1 and V is TRBV10-3, with a weak D call TRBD1 (5 bases). There are 15 residues in the CDR3. V was trimmed by 0 bases and J by 7 bases, leaving 15 bases between them. The germline CDR1 and CDR2 sequences are ENHRY and SYGVKD. Here the CDR3 DNA reads TGTGCCATCAGTGAGTCGTCGGCACCGCAGGGTGAAGCTTTCTTT. Encoded protein: CAISESSAPQGEAFF.

This chain links TRBV4-2 with TRBJ2-5; 7 bases align to TRBD2. Germline V gene data show CDR1 as LGHNA and CDR2 as YNFKEQ. CDR3 length: 15 amino acids. The V segment lost 0 bases and the J segment 1 base; nucleotides outside the gene matches: 2. The CDR3 DNA reads as TGTGCCAGCAGCCAAGACCCTAGCGGCCAAGAGACCCAGTACTTC. Its protein product is CASSQDPSGQETQYF.

This clone was seen only a few times. V is TRBV14 and J is TRBJ1-6, with 7 bases identical to TRBD1. J was trimmed by 7 bases and V by 1 base; bases with no gene match: 10. CDR1 and CDR2 from the germline V gene are SGHDN and FVKESK. The CDR3 has 17 residues. This chain's CDR3 is CASSQAGTADGNSPLHF. The CDR3 DNA follows: TGTGCCAGCAGCCAAGCCGGGACAGCGGATGGGAATTCACCCCTCCACTTT.

V gene TRBV28 combines with J gene TRBJ2-2; 10 positions match TRBD1. V lost 9 bases and J lost 4; bases outside the gene matches: 8. This CDR3 has 15 amino acids. Looked up from germline, CDR1 is MDHEN and CDR2 is SYDVKM. The CDR3 bases are TGTGCCAGTGTTCGACAGGGGGCAGGCACCGGGGAGCTGTTTTTT. This translates into CASVRQGAGTGELFF.

The chain joins TRBV7-2 to TRBJ2-2; no reliable D call. Between the trimmed V and J ends, which lost 1 base and 6 bases, there was a span of 9 bases. Germline V gives CDR1 SGHTA, CDR2 FQGNSA. There are 14 residues in the CDR3. CDR3: CASSLGGLAGELFF. CDR3 in DNA: TGTGCCAGCAGCTTAGGAGGTTTAGCCGGGGAGCTGTTTTTT.

The chain uses TRBV7-2 and TRBJ2-7, with 9 bases that match TRBD2. The CDR3 has 16 amino acids. The trim removed 2 bases at V and 1 base at J, leaving 6 bases unmatched. Germline V CDR1 and CDR2: SGHTA, FQGNSA. The CDR3 nucleotides are TGTGCCAGCAGCTTAACTTTTAGCGGGGGATCCTACGAGCAGTACTTC. Its protein is CASSLTFSGGSYEQYF.

The rearrangement uses TRBV6-5 and TRBJ2-2, with TRBD1 matching 8 bases. Trimming at V came to 6 bases and at J to 0 bases, leaving 0 bases not matched to a gene. In germline, CDR1 is MNHEY, CDR2 SVGAGI. This CDR3 spans 14 amino acids. CDR3 amino acids: CASRGQANTGELFF. As DNA, the CDR3 is TGTGCCAGCAGGGGACAGGCGAACACCGGGGAGCTGTTTTTT.

This chain joins TRBV6-5 and TRBJ2-3; D possibly corresponds to TRBD1 (6 bases). CDR3 size: 14 residues. With 7 bases removed from V and 2 bases from J, the gap between germline ends came to 13 bases. Per the germline V gene, CDR1 is MNHEY and CDR2 is SVGAGI. The DNA for the CDR3 is TGTGCCAGCATCAAGTGGGGGCCCACAGATACGCAGTATTTT. It is translated as CASIKWGPTDTQYF.

The chain employs TRBV29-1 and TRBJ2-1; 8 bases map to TRBD2. Germline CDR1 is SQVTM and CDR2 is ANQGSEA. Trimming took 7 bases from V and 4 from J; bases not matched to a gene: 6. The CDR3 is 13 residues long. In DNA form, the CDR3 reads TGCAGCGCCAGCGGGAGCGGGTACAATGAGCAGTTCTTC. The encoded protein is CSASGSGYNEQFF.

The chain links TRBV24-1 to TRBJ2-1; D call uncertain. Germline CDR1 and CDR2: KGHDR and SFDVKD. The ends were cut back, 1 base at V and 10 bases at J, with 7 bases in the middle. This CDR3 is built from 12 residues. CDR3 sequence reads: CATSDFLREQFF. The CDR3 DNA reads as TGTGCCACCAGTGATTTTCTCCGGGAGCAGTTCTTC.

The chain links TRBV14 to TRBJ1-4; possibly TRBD1 for D (6 bases). This CDR3 has 16 amino acids. Germline-derived CDR1 and CDR2 are SGHDN and FVKESK. Trimming cost V 5 bases and J 4 bases, with 17 bases left between them. The CDR3: CASSDIWDTVNEKLFF. The CDR3, as DNA: TGTGCCAGCAGCGATATATGGGACACCGTTAATGAAAAACTGTTTTTT.

The chain is built from TRBV5-6 and TRBJ2-7; possible D gene TRBD1, 5 bases. Germline loops: CDR1 SGHDT, CDR2 YYEEEE. The CDR3 extends over 14 amino acids. Deletions cut 4 bases from V and 4 bases from J, with 15 bases between. CDR3 nucleotide sequence: TGTGCCAGCAGCCCCCCGAGACAGCCTTACGAGCAGTACTTC. Translating gives CASSPPRQPYEQYF.

The chain links TRBV7-2 to TRBJ1-1, with TRBD1 identical over 7 bases. This CDR3 comprises 13 residues. Germline-derived CDR1 and CDR2 are SGHTA and FQGNSA. The junction had 11 bases not matched to a gene; V was cut back by 10 bases and J by 6 bases. The CDR3 sequence: CATTDRAGAEAFF. In DNA, the CDR3 is TGTGCCACTACAGACAGGGCCGGAGCTGAAGCTTTCTTT.

There are a few counts of this clone. The genes are TRBV6-1 and TRBJ2-7; maybe TRBD2 (5 bases). CDR3 size: 15 residues. CDR1 and CDR2 (germline): MNHNS, SASEGT. Trimming left V 0 bases short and J 4 bases short, with 13 bases between. CDR3 nucleotides: TGTGCCAGCAGTGAAGCGCTTCGGGGTTTATACGAGCAGTACTTC. Translation gives CASSEALRGLYEQYF.

This clone was observed once. The chain carries TRBV5-1 and TRBJ1-2, with 8 bases lining up with TRBD1. J gave up 4 bases and V 4 bases, and 9 bases lay outside the gene matches. CDR3 length: 15 amino acids. The germline V gene encodes CDR1 SGHRS and CDR2 YFSETQ. CDR3 nucleotide sequence: TGCGCCAGCAGCCCGTTTGGGACAGGAATCTATGGCTACACCTTC. Translated, it gives CASSPFGTGIYGYTF.

The chain carries TRBV7-2 and TRBJ1-6, with a weak D call TRBD1 (6 bases). Germline values: CDR1 SGHTA, CDR2 FQGNSA. The ends were cut back, 5 bases at V and 7 bases at J, with 21 bases in the middle. The CDR3 runs to 17 residues. The CDR3 reads CASSRRGGIGRNSPLHF. The CDR3 DNA is TGTGCCAGCAGCCGGAGGGGGGGAATAGGAAGGAATTCACCCCTCCACTTT.

The sample holds a few counts of this clone. The chain couples TRBV4-3 to TRBJ1-1, with D uncertain. Trimming removed 0 bases at V and 6 bases at J, with 8 bases between. The CDR3 consists of 13 residues. Germline-derived CDR1 and CDR2 are LGHNA and YSLEER. CDR3 sequence reads: CASSQDTRAEAFF. The CDR3 nucleotides are TGCGCCAGCAGCCAAGACACGCGGGCTGAAGCTTTCTTT.